This is a list of T cell receptor beta chains from one sample in a study of blood T cell repertoires in COVID-19. The assay was immunoSEQ multiplex PCR, and TCRdb's table has in-frame clones only and misses some. The repertoire holds under 150,000 clones, with roughly 79% as singletons. Sequenced: peripheral blood. These TCRs come from a woman in her fifties or sixties with active or convalescent COVID-19. Both conserved end residues are part of each CDR3. D genes are given only for firm matches. Where a row states a size, it is once, few, many or the class of an expanded clone; other rows omit it.

d_call	clone_size	v_call	j_call	cdr3_aa	cdr3_nt
NA	NA	TRBV19	TRBJ1-1	CASSITGATEAFF	TGTGCCAGTAGTATTACAGGAGCCACTGAAGCTTTCTTT
TRBD1	NA	TRBV5-1	TRBJ1-4	CASSTGTDNEKLFF	TGCGCCAGCAGCACCGGGACAGATAATGAAAAACTGTTTTTT
NA	NA	TRBV9	TRBJ2-2	CASSVLSGGANTGELFF	TGTGCCAGCAGCGTATTATCGGGGGGCGCGAACACCGGGGAGCTGTTTTTT
NA	NA	TRBV7-6	TRBJ2-5	CASSLDRETQYF	TGTGCCAGCAGCTTAGATCGGGAGACCCAGTACTTC
TRBD1	NA	TRBV18	TRBJ2-3	CASSPQWDRETDTQYF	TGTGCCAGCTCACCACAATGGGACAGGGAGACAGATACGCAGTATTTT
NA	NA	TRBV30	TRBJ1-6	CAWSQGKGNSPLHF	TGTGCCTGGAGTCAGGGGAAGGGCAATTCACCCCTCCACTTT
NA	NA	TRBV11-2	TRBJ1-1	CASSLVSGGSIEAFF	TGTGCCAGCAGCTTAGTAAGCGGGGGCTCTATTGAAGCTTTCTTT
TRBD2	NA	TRBV5-1	TRBJ2-3	CASRRLAGGSTDTQYF	TGCGCCAGCAGAAGACTAGCGGGAGGGAGCACAGATACGCAGTATTTT
TRBD1	NA	TRBV7-2	TRBJ2-7	CASSLGDSNTYEQYF	TGTGCCAGCAGCTTAGGGGACAGTAACACCTACGAGCAGTACTTC
TRBD1	NA	TRBV7-7	TRBJ2-2	CASSLAGTGGTGELFF	TGTGCCAGCAGCTTAGCGGGGACAGGTGGGACCGGGGAGCTGTTTTTT
NA	NA	TRBV6-2/TRBV6-3	TRBJ2-7	CASSPLSSYEQYF	TGTGCCAGCAGCCCTCTGAGTTCCTACGAGCAGTACTTC
NA	NA	TRBV15	TRBJ2-1	CATSRDTSIDEQFF	TGTGCCACCAGCAGGGATACTAGTATAGATGAGCAGTTCTTC
TRBD2	NA	TRBV5-1	TRBJ2-1	CASSLTSGGANEQFF	TGCGCCAGCAGCCTGACTAGCGGGGGGGCCAATGAGCAGTTCTTC
TRBD2	NA	TRBV12-3/TRBV12-4	TRBJ2-4	CASSLGGNIQYF	TGTGCCAGCAGTTTGGGGGGGAACATTCAGTACTTC
TRBD2	NA	TRBV10-3	TRBJ2-3	CATAGGVSTDTQYF	TGTGCCACAGCGGGGGGGGTCAGCACAGATACGCAGTATTTT
TRBD1	NA	TRBV4-1	TRBJ2-5	CASSQEGQGVLRGRKTQYF	TGCGCCAGCAGCCAAGAAGGACAGGGGGTGCTGCGGGGGCGGAAGACCCAGTACTTC
TRBD1	NA	TRBV19	TRBJ1-6	CASSIHPDRVNSPLHF	TGTGCCAGTAGTATACATCCGGACAGGGTAAATTCACCCCTCCACTTT
NA	NA	TRBV19	TRBJ1-1	CASQQRGRNTEAFF	TGTGCCAGCCAACAACGGGGGAGGAACACTGAAGCTTTCTTT
TRBD2	NA	TRBV9	TRBJ2-3	CASSVQTSATDTQYF	TGTGCCAGCAGCGTTCAGACTAGCGCGACAGATACGCAGTATTTT
TRBD1	NA	TRBV27	TRBJ1-1	CASRFITQGVDTEAFF	TGTGCCAGCAGGTTTATAACACAGGGGGTCGACACTGAAGCTTTCTTT
NA	NA	TRBV6-2/TRBV6-3	TRBJ1-2	CASSYPTSDISNYGYTF	TGTGCCAGCAGTTACCCGACGTCTGACATCTCTAACTATGGCTACACCTTC
NA	NA	TRBV5-6	TRBJ1-3	CASGGFGNTIYF	TGTGCCAGCGGAGGATTTGGAAACACCATATATTTT
TRBD1	NA	TRBV2	TRBJ1-4	CASKTGTGGEKLFF	TGTGCCAGCAAGACCGGGACAGGGGGTGAAAAACTGTTTTTT
TRBD1	NA	TRBV7-2	TRBJ1-2	CASSPRDRSYGYTF	TGTGCCAGCAGCCCAAGGGACAGAAGCTATGGCTACACCTTC
TRBD1	NA	TRBV6-5	TRBJ1-5	CASSRTGNSNQPQHF	TGTGCCAGCAGTCGGACAGGGAATAGCAATCAGCCCCAGCATTTT
TRBD1	NA	TRBV11-2	TRBJ2-3	CASSYLTGGATDTQYF	TGTGCCAGCAGCTATCTAACAGGGGGCGCGACAGATACGCAGTATTTT
TRBD2	NA	TRBV6-1	TRBJ2-1	CASSEAVSGGYNEQFF	TGTGCCAGCAGTGAAGCGGTCAGCGGGGGATACAATGAGCAGTTCTTC
TRBD2	once	TRBV5-4	TRBJ2-7	CASSKTSGFYEQYF	TGTGCCAGCAGCAAAACTAGCGGGTTCTACGAGCAGTACTTC
NA	medium-sized	TRBV24-1	TRBJ2-2	CATGSGPGELFF	TGTGCCACCGGTTCGGGTCCCGGGGAGCTGTTTTTT
TRBD1	NA	TRBV18	TRBJ2-1	CASSRLTGMDEQFF	TGTGCCAGCTCACGATTGACAGGGATGGATGAGCAGTTCTTC
TRBD1	NA	TRBV28	TRBJ1-1	CASSQQGDPEAFF	TGTGCCAGCAGTCAACAGGGGGACCCTGAAGCTTTCTTT
NA	NA	TRBV23-1	TRBJ2-7	CASSQGGYEQYF	TGCGCCAGCAGTCAAGGGGGGTACGAGCAGTACTTC
TRBD1	NA	TRBV2	TRBJ2-5	CASSRTGAGETQYF	TGTGCCAGCAGTCGGACAGGGGCGGGGGAGACCCAGTACTTC
TRBD1	NA	TRBV28	TRBJ1-4	CASSPDREKLFF	TGTGCCAGCAGCCCGGACAGGGAAAAACTGTTTTTT
NA	once	TRBV4-3	TRBJ1-1	CASSRDSGNTEAFF	TGCGCCAGCAGCCGCGACTCGGGGAACACTGAAGCTTTCTTT
NA	NA	TRBV5-1	TRBJ1-1	CASSLDRNTEAFF	TGCGCCAGCAGCTTGGACAGAAACACTGAAGCTTTCTTT
TRBD1	NA	TRBV29-1	TRBJ1-2	CSAQSPGTGGDGYGYTF	TGCAGCGCCCAATCGCCCGGGACAGGGGGCGATGGATATGGCTACACCTTC
TRBD1	few	TRBV29-1	TRBJ2-1	CSVRPTGNYNEQFF	TGCAGCGTCCGGCCGACAGGGAATTACAATGAGCAGTTCTTC
NA	few	TRBV3-1/TRBV3-2	TRBJ2-2	CASSQGTATGELFF	TGTGCCAGCAGCCAAGGGACAGCAACCGGGGAGCTGTTTTTT
NA	NA	TRBV7-7	TRBJ2-2	CASTPGLATTGELFF	TGTGCTAGCACCCCTGGGCTAGCGACTACCGGGGAGCTGTTTTTT
TRBD2	NA	TRBV29-1	TRBJ2-1	CSVDGSGGITYNEQFF	TGCAGCGTTGATGGTAGCGGGGGAATAACCTACAATGAGCAGTTCTTC
TRBD2	NA	TRBV19	TRBJ2-1	CASSISSGNYNEQFF	TGTGCCAGTAGTATATCTAGCGGGAACTACAATGAGCAGTTCTTC
NA	once	TRBV28	TRBJ2-6	CASSRDGSGANVLTF	TGTGCCAGCAGCCGCGACGGGTCTGGGGCCAACGTCCTGACTTTC
TRBD2	NA	TRBV28	TRBJ2-1	CASIAGGNLGQFF	TGTGCCAGCATAGCGGGAGGTAATCTGGGGCAGTTCTTC
NA	NA	TRBV30	TRBJ1-6	CAWTELQGPGDSPLHF	TGTGCCTGGACCGAGTTACAGGGCCCAGGGGATTCACCCCTCCACTTT
TRBD1	once	TRBV14	TRBJ2-5	CASSQWDRTWETQYF	TGTGCCAGCAGCCAGTGGGACAGGACCTGGGAGACCCAGTACTTC
TRBD1	NA	TRBV27	TRBJ2-7	CASSPPGQGAYEQYF	TGTGCCAGCAGCCCCCCGGGACAGGGAGCCTACGAGCAGTACTTC